Shown below are 23 T cell receptor beta chains from a single sample sequenced in a study of cytomegalovirus exposure and HLA in healthy donors. PCR amplification relied on 60 Vbeta primers (plus 13 Jbeta primers). Clones were sequenced by immunoSEQ multiplex PCR, and TCRdb holds only the in-frame ones, with some missing. The sample has under 150,000 clones, approximately 80% seen once. Specimen: PBMCs. Source of these receptors: a man between 18 and 35 years old in good health and CMV-seronegative.

This chain uses TRBV19 with TRBJ2-7, with 8 bases aligning to TRBD1. This CDR3 contains 14 residues. The V and J ends lost 4 bases and 3 bases, in that order; junction bases with no gene match: 5. CDR1 and CDR2 (germline): LNHDA, SQIVND (reference sequence). The CDR3 region is CASSNSGTGYEQYF. The CDR3 nucleotides read TGTGCCAGTAGTAATTCCGGGACAGGCTACGAGCAGTACTTC.

This clone has only one observation. This sequence joins TRBV11-3 and TRBJ1-1; 10 bases are a match to TRBD1. The trim removed 5 bases at V and 0 bases at J, leaving 3 bases unmatched. From germline, CDR1 is SGHNT and CDR2 YENEEA. This CDR3 region has 15 residues. CDR3 residues: CASSRDRGVNTEAFF. CDR3 nucleotide sequence: TGTGCCAGCAGCCGGGACAGGGGCGTGAACACTGAAGCTTTCTTT.

The sample holds a few counts of this clone. The same CDR3 arises from other DNA sequences in this sample as well. The chain carries TRBV10-3 and TRBJ2-5; 7 positions match TRBD2. The V and J ends lost 6 bases and 4 bases, in that order; junction bases with no gene match: 5. This CDR3 is 13 amino acids long. CDR1 and CDR2 from the germline V gene are ENHRY and SYGVKD. Here the CDR3 reads CAISGGSGETQYF. The CDR3 coding sequence is TGTGCCATCAGCGGGGGGAGCGGAGAGACCCAGTACTTC.

The chain employs TRBV7-3 and TRBJ1-2; no clear D. The V gene lost 6 bases and the J gene lost 4 bases, with 6 bases spanning the gap. The CDR3 consists of 11 residues. Germline assignment: CDR1 SGHTA and CDR2 FQGTGA. CDR3 DNA: TGTGCCAGCAGTAACGGCTATGGCTACACCTTC. Translation gives CASSNGYGYTF.

This clone was seen only a few times. The V and J genes are TRBV9 and TRBJ2-5; D is possibly TRBD2 (5 bases). The CDR3 sequence is 15 residues long. The V end lost 0 bases, the J end lost 4 bases, and 13 bases lay between the germline ends. Germline V lookup: CDR1 SGDLS, CDR2 YYNGEE. CDR3 sequence (DNA): TGTGCCAGCAGCGTAGGGCGGGTTGACGTAGAGACCCAGTACTTC. This gives the protein CASSVGRVDVETQYF.

The chain joins TRBV5-8 to TRBJ1-5, with D maybe TRBD1 (6 bases). V was pared by 4 bases and J by 4 bases, with 18 bases between. Germline-derived CDR1 and CDR2 are SGHTS and YDEGEE. The CDR3 sequence is 16 residues long. As DNA, the CDR3 is TGTGCCAGCAGCCTATATACCGGGACACAGAATCAGCCCCAGCATTTT. Residues: CASSLYTGTQNQPQHF.

The chain uses TRBV30 and TRBJ1-2; D possibly corresponds to TRBD1 (6 bases). From germline, CDR1 is GTSNPN and CDR2 SVGIG (reference sequence). V gave up 3 bases and J gave up 6 bases, with 14 bases separating them. The CDR3 sequence is 13 residues long. CDR3 coding DNA: TGTGCCTGGAGCCCCACAGGGTTGCATGGCTACACCTTC. The encoded protein is CAWSPTGLHGYTF.

Comments on this clone: In this CDR3 the conserved last residue, phenylalanine or tryptophan, is missing, so a read error is likely. This chain uses TRBV12-5 with TRBJ2-7, with 8 nucleotides matching TRBD1. The germline gives CDR1 LGHNT, CDR2 FRNRAP. The CDR3 loop spans 14 amino acids. V gave up 6 bases and J gave up 9 bases; unmatched junction bases: 13. The CDR3 here is CASGFGQGPAWQYS. In DNA, the CDR3 is TGTGCTAGTGGCTTCGGACAGGGACCCGCTTGGCAGTACTCC.

The rearrangement joins TRBV6-5 to TRBJ2-1; the D is unclear. This CDR3 region has 16 residues. Trimming shortened V by 0 bases and J by 6 bases, and 15 bases separated the two germline ends. CDR1 is MNHEY and CDR2 is SVGAGI in the germline V gene. The CDR3 coding sequence is TGTGCCAGCAGTTACTCACAGACATTGGTTGGCAATGAGCAGTTCTTC. Residues: CASSYSQTLVGNEQFF.

The rearrangement joins TRBV18 to TRBJ2-3; 9 positions match TRBD2. V shed 0 bases and J 2 bases; nucleotides not matched to a gene: 9. Germline V gives CDR1 KGHSH, CDR2 LQKENI. The CDR3 loop spans 18 amino acids. The CDR3 is CASSPPMGSGGYTDTQYF. CDR3 DNA: TGTGCCAGCTCACCACCAATGGGTAGCGGGGGATACACAGATACGCAGTATTTT.

The rearrangement links TRBV29-1 to TRBJ1-2; 10 bases line up with TRBD1. CDR1 and CDR2 (germline): SQVTM, ANQGSEA. The CDR3 has 15 amino acids. With 6 bases clipped from V and 0 bases from J, the junction kept 7 bases outside the gene matches. CDR3 nucleotide sequence: TGCAGCGTCGCCATCGGGACAGGGGCTAACTATGGCTACACCTTC. It codes for CSVAIGTGANYGYTF.

CDR3 nucleotide sequence: TGTGCCAGCAGTCCTTCACTAGCGGGGGGGCCAGGTGAGCAGTTCTTC. Protein: CASSPSLAGGPGEQFF. The chain has TRBV27 and TRBJ2-1, with 13 bases fitting TRBD2. This CDR3 is built from 16 residues. Germline-derived CDR1 and CDR2 are MNHEY and SMNVEV (reference sequence). Losses at the gene ends were 5 bases for V and 9 bases for J; bases not matched to a gene: 10.

The rearrangement joins TRBV10-1 to TRBJ1-1, with a weak D call TRBD1 (6 bases). CDR3 length equals 17 residues. V was cut by 0 bases and J by 3 bases, with 17 bases left in between. CDR1 and CDR2 from the germline V gene are WNHNN and SYGVQD (reference sequence). The CDR3 nucleotides are TGCGCCAGCAGTGAGTCGGCCTGGGGGCGGCTTGACACTGAAGCTTTCTTT. Translation: CASSESAWGRLDTEAFF.

The chain combines TRBV5-6 with TRBJ1-6, with D possibly matching TRBD1 (5 bases). The germline V gene has CDR1 SGHDT and CDR2 YYEEEE. V was pared by 0 bases and J by 13 bases, with 14 bases between. The CDR3 length is 14 residues. This CDR3 is CASSLDQGGRPLHF. In nucleotides, the CDR3 is TGTGCCAGCAGCTTGGATCAGGGAGGACGGCCCCTCCACTTT.

The rearrangement uses TRBV4-3 and TRBJ1-3; D perhaps matches TRBD1 (6 bases). This CDR3 spans 17 amino acids. Germline values: CDR1 LGHNA, CDR2 YSLEER. Trimming cost V 0 bases and J 0 bases, with 12 bases left between them. DNA of the CDR3: TGCGCCAGCAGCCAAGAAGGGGGACGGAACTCTGGAAACACCATATATTTT. It encodes CASSQEGGRNSGNTIYF.

The gene calls are TRBV5-6 and TRBJ2-1; D possibly corresponds to TRBD2 (6 bases). The germline gives CDR1 SGHDT, CDR2 YYEEEE. This CDR3 has 16 amino acids. Trimming stripped 4 bases from V and 3 bases from J, with 17 bases between. The CDR3 nucleotides are TGTGCCAGCAGCACCTACGCCGGGACTGACTACAATGAGCAGTTCTTC. Its translation is CASSTYAGTDYNEQFF.

The sample holds a few counts of this clone. V and J are TRBV7-9 and TRBJ1-1; TRBD1 agrees at 8 bases. In germline, CDR1 is SEHNR, CDR2 FQNEAQ (reference sequence). The CDR3 has 18 amino acids. J was trimmed by 4 bases and V by 5 bases; bases with no gene match: 18. CDR3 in DNA: TGTGCCAGCAGCCCCACCGGGACAGGCGTTGCTCTAGTCACTGAAGCTTTCTTT. Protein: CASSPTGTGVALVTEAFF.

The rearrangement uses TRBV5-1 and TRBJ1-1; possible D gene TRBD1, 5 bases. V lost 0 bases, J lost 4 bases, and 10 bases lay in between. The CDR3 covers 14 residues. The germline CDR1 and CDR2 sequences are SGHRS and YFSETQ. In DNA form, the CDR3 reads TGCGCCAGCAGCTTGGAAGGGGATGGCACTGAAGCTTTCTTT. This encodes CASSLEGDGTEAFF. Based on the CDR3 plus reference TRBV5-1 and TRBJ1-1, the full variable domain is KAGVTQTPRYLIKTRGQQVTLSCSPISGHRSVSWYQQTPGQGLQFLFEYFSETQRNKGNFPGRFSGRQFSNSRSEMNVSTLELGDSALYLCASSLEGDGTEAFFGQGTRLTVV.

This chain links TRBV9 with TRBJ1-6; 8 positions match TRBD1. CDR1 is SGDLS and CDR2 is YYNGEE in the germline V gene. J gave up 10 bases and V 3 bases, and 6 bases lay outside the gene matches. The CDR3 totals 14 residues. The CDR3 protein is CASSGRTGLSPLHF. CDR3 coding DNA: TGTGCCAGCAGCGGAAGGACAGGGCTGTCACCCCTCCACTTT.

The chain joins TRBV5-8 to TRBJ1-6; D may be TRBD1 (5 bases). This CDR3 spans 14 amino acids. Germline V gene data show CDR1 as SGHTS and CDR2 as YDEGEE. The ends were cut back, 9 bases at V and 5 bases at J, with 15 bases in the middle. CDR3 amino acids: CANSQGRNNSPLHF. CDR3 nucleotide sequence: TGTGCCAATTCGCAGGGTCGGAATAATTCACCCCTCCACTTT. Together with reference TRBV5-8 and TRBJ1-6, the CDR3 gives the full variable domain: EAGVTQSPTHLIKTRGQQATLRCSPISGHTSVYWYQQALGLGLQFLLWYDEGEERNRGNFPPRFSGRQFPNYSSELNVNALELEDSALYLCANSQGRNNSPLHFGNGTRLTVT.

The rearrangement links TRBV4-3 to TRBJ1-5; TRBD1 agrees at 7 bases. This CDR3 spans 17 amino acids. Germline V gives CDR1 LGHNA, CDR2 YSLEER. The trim removed 2 bases at V and 3 bases at J, leaving 10 bases unmatched. The CDR3 nucleotides read TGCGCCAGCAGCCAAAGACGAACAGGGGTTTCCAATCAGCCCCAGCATTTT. Its translation is CASSQRRTGVSNQPQHF.

V is TRBV11-3 and J is TRBJ2-5; TRBD1 is a possible D gene (5 bases). V was cut by 1 base and J by 5 bases, with 8 bases left in between. The CDR3 loop spans 13 amino acids. Looked up from germline, CDR1 is SGHNT and CDR2 is YENEEA. The CDR3 spells CASSLAGIETQYF. CDR3 nucleotides: TGTGCCAGCAGCTTAGCAGGGATCGAGACCCAGTACTTC.

In this sample, this clone turned up a few times. The rearrangement uses TRBV4-3 and TRBJ1-1; no reliable D call. V was pared by 3 bases and J by 7 bases, with 15 bases between. Germline CDR1 reads LGHNA; CDR2 reads YSLEER. CDR3 length: 14 amino acids. CDR3: CASSHSSGECEAFF. The CDR3, as DNA: TGCGCCAGCAGCCACAGTTCTGGAGAATGTGAAGCTTTCTTT.